This T cell receptor beta chain was documented in a study of T cell responses to AZD1222 COVID-19 vaccine. The CDR3 covers 14 residues. Germline CDR1 is MNHEY and CDR2 is SVGAGI. V lost 7 bases, J lost 8 bases, and 17 bases lay in between. Data came from immunoSEQ multiplex PCR; TCRdb stores just in-frame clones and leaves some out. The sample has some 150,000 clones, 80% to 95% seen once. The chain links TRBV6-5 to TRBJ1-4; D is possibly TRBD1 (6 bases). The sequence was collected from an adult in good health. Sequences were derived from peripheral blood, sampled on day 0 of MenACWY control vaccination. The CDR3 sequence: CASTKGGLEEKLFF. CDR3 nucleotide sequence: TGTGCCAGCACCAAGGGGGGGTTAGAAGAAAAACTGTTTTTT.